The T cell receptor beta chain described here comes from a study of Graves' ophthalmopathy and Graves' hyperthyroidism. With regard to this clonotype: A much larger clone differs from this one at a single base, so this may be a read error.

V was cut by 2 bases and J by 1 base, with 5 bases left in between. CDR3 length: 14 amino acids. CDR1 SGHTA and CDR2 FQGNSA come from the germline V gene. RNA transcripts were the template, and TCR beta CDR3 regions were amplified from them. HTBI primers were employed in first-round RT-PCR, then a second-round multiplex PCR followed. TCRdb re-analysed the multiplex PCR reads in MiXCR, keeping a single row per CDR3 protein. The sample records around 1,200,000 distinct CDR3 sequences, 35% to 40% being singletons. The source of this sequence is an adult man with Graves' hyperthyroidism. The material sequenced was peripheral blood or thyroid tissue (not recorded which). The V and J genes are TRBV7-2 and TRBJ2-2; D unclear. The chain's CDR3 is CASSLWRNTGELFF. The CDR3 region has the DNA TGTGCCAGCAGCTTATGGCGGAACACCGGGGAGCTGTTTTTT.